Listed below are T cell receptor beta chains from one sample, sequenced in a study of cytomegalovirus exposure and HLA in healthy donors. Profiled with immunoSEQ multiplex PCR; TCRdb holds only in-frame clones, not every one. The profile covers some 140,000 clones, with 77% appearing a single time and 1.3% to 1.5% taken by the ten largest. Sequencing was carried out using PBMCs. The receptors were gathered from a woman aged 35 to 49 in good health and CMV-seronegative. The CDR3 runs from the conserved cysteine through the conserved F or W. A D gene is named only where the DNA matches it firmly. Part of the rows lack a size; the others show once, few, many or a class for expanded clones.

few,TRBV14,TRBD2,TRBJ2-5,TGTGCCAGCAGCCAGAGAGGGAGGGAAGAGGCCCAGTACTTC,CASSQRGREEAQYF
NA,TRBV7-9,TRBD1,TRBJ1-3,TGTGCCAGCAGCTTAAGGGGGACAGGCTCTGGAAACACCATATATTTT,CASSLRGTGSGNTIYF
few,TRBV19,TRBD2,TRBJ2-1,TGTGCCAGTAGTCCCGCGGGGCTAGCGGGGTTCTACAATGAGCAGTTCTTC,CASSPAGLAGFYNEQFF
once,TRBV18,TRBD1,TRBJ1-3,TGTGCCAGCTCACCAGGGACAGGGCTCTTTCACGGCTCTGGAAACACCATATATTTT,CASSPGTGLFHGSGNTIYF
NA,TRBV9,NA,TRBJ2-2,TGTGCCAGCAGCCAGAAACCTAGTAACACCGGGGAGCTGTTTTTT,CASSQKPSNTGELFF
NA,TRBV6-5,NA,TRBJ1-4,TGTGCCAGCAGTTCAGGTGGCACTAATGAAAAACTGTTTTTT,CASSSGGTNEKLFF
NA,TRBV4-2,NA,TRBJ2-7,TGTGCCAGCAGCCGCGGAGGGGACGGGGCCTACGAGCAGTACTTC,CASSRGGDGAYEQYF
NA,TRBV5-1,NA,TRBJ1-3,TGCGCCAGCAGCTTGGCTCGGGGGACTGGAAACACCATATATTTT,CASSLARGTGNTIYF
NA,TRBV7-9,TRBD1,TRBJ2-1,TGTGCCAGCAGCCCCCCCTGGGACAGGGGGTTCGATGAGCAGTTCTTC,CASSPPWDRGFDEQFF
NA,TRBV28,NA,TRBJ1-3,TGTGCCAGCAGTTTAATAAAGCCTTTTGGAAACACCATATATTTT,CASSLIKPFGNTIYF
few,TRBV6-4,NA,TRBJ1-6,TGTGCCAGCAGTACCAACGCGAGGGGAGGGTCACCCCTCCACTTT,CASSTNARGGSPLHF
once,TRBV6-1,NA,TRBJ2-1,TGTGCCAGCAGTGAAGCGCCAGGGTATCCCTACAATGAGCAGTTCTTC,CASSEAPGYPYNEQFF
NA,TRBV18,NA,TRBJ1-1,TGTGCCAGCTCAGAATCCTGGGGGGGCACTGAAGCTTTCTTT,CASSESWGGTEAFF
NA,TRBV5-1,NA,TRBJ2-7,TGCGCCAGCAGCGTCGCTATACTAGACCCTAGGGAGCAGTACTTC,CASSVAILDPREQYF
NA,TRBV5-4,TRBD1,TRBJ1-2,TGTGCCAGCAGCTTGGAACCTATAACAGGGGGGAGAGGTGGCTACCCCTTC,CASSLEPITGGRGGYPF
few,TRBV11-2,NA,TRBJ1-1,TGTGCCAGCAGAGACTGGGGACCGAGGGGGACTGAAGCTTTCTTT,CASRDWGPRGTEAFF
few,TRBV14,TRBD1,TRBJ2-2,TGTGCCAGCAGCCAAGCATTCTGGACAGGGGGCACCGGGGAGCTGTTTTTT,CASSQAFWTGGTGELFF
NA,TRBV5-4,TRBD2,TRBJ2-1,TGTGCCAGCAGCCCGGGGGAGCGGGGTTCGGGTGAGCAGTTCTTC,CASSPGERGSGEQFF
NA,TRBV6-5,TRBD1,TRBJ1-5,TGTGCCAGCAGGCCGACAGGGCAAATCGGGCCCCAGCATTTT,CASRPTGQIGPQHF
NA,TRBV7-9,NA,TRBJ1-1,TGTGCCAGCAGAAAAGCGGGGGGGGCTGAAGCTTTCTTT,CASRKAGGAEAFF
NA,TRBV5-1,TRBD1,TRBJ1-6,TGCGCCAGCAGCTTGTCCCCTAGGGACAGCTATAATTCACCCCTCCACTTT,CASSLSPRDSYNSPLHF
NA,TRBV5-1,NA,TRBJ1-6,TGCGCCAGCAGCTTGGCCCCCGCACGGAGCTCCTATAATTCACCCCTCCACTTT,CASSLAPARSSYNSPLHF
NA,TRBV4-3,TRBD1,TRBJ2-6,TGCGCCAGCAGCCAAACAGGGGGCACTTCCGGGGCCAACGTCCTGACTTTC,CASSQTGGTSGANVLTF
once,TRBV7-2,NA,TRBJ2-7,TGTGCCAGCAGCTTAGCGGTCGGGTACGAGCAGTACTTC,CASSLAVGYEQYF
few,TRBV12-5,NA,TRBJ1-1,TGTGCTAGTGGTTTGGGGGGGGAGAACACTGAAGCTTTCTTT,CASGLGGENTEAFF
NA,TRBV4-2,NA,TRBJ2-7,TGTGCCAGCAGCCAAGAAACTAGAAACCGATTCCCAACCTACGAGCAGTACTTC,CASSQETRNRFPTYEQYF
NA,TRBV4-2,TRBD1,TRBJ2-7,TGTGCCAGCAGCCAAGATTGGGGACAGGGGGCGGGGGGGCAGTACTTC,CASSQDWGQGAGGQYF
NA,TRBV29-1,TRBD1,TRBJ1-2,TGCAGCGTTGATACAGGGGGTAAATATGGCTACACCTTC,CSVDTGGKYGYTF
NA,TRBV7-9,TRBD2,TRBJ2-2,TGTTCCAGCAGCTTAGGGAGGGGTACCGGGGAGCTGTTTTTT,CSSSLGRGTGELFF
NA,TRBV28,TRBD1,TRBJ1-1,TGTGCCAGCAGGTTGGACAGGATGAACACTGAAGCTTTCTTT,CASRLDRMNTEAFF
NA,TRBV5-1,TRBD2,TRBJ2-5,TGCGCCAGCAGCTTGTCCTCCGACTTGGGGCGGGGGGAGACCCAGTACTTC,CASSLSSDLGRGETQYF
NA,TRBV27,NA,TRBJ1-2,TGTGCCAGCAGTTCCCCCTCGGAGAGCTATGGCTACACCTTC,CASSSPSESYGYTF
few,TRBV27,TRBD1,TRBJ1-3,TGTGCCAGCAGAGAACAGGGGCGCGGAAACACCATATATTTT,CASREQGRGNTIYF
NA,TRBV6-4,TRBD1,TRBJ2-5,TGTGCCAGCAGTGGCATCTCCTCTCCAGGGGGAACGTTCCAAGAGACCCAGTACTTC,CASSGISSPGGTFQETQYF
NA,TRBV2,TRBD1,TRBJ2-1,TGTGCCAGCTCGGGACAGGGAATCAATGAGCAGTTCTTC,CASSGQGINEQFF
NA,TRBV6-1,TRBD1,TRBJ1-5,TGTGCCAGCAGTGCACTGACAGGGTTCAGAGGGAGTGGCAATCAGCCCCAGCATTTT,CASSALTGFRGSGNQPQHF
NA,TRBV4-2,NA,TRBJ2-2,TGTGCCAGCAGCCCCGCGGTCTCCGGGGAGGGGGAGCTGTTTTTT,CASSPAVSGEGELFF
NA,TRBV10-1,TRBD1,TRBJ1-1,TGCGCCAGCAGTGTAGGGGGCAGCAACACTGAAGCTTTCTTT,CASSVGGSNTEAFF
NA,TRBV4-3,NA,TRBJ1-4,TGCGCCAGCAGCCAACAATCGGGAGGGGGGGAAAAACTGTTTTTT,CASSQQSGGGEKLFF
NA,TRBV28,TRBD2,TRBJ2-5,TGTGCCAGCAGCCCGGGACTACAAGAGACCCAGTACTTC,CASSPGLQETQYF
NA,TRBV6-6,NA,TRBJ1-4,TGTGCCAGCAGTTACTACTGGGGGGACGGTAATGAAAAACTGTTTTTT,CASSYYWGDGNEKLFF
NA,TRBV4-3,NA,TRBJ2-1,TGCGCCAGCAGCCAAGTTGGATCAAAGGGGTATGAGCAGTTCTTC,CASSQVGSKGYEQFF
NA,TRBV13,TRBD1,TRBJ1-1,TGTGCCAGCAGCCTCCGACAGGGGGCGATTACTGAAGCTTTCTTT,CASSLRQGAITEAFF
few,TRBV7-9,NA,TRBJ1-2,TGTGCCAGCAAGGAGGAGGGGCCGGGTGGCTACACCTTC,CASKEEGPGGYTF
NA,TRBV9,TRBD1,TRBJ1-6,TGTGCCAGCAGCGTGGCAGGGGGCGGAAATTCACCCCTCCACTTT,CASSVAGGGNSPLHF
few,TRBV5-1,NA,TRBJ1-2,TGCGCCAGCAGCTCCGGACAGCTCTATGGCTACACCTTC,CASSSGQLYGYTF
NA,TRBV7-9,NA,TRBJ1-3,TGTGCCAGCAGCCGATCGACAGTAAAGTTCACCGGAAACACCATATATTTT,CASSRSTVKFTGNTIYF
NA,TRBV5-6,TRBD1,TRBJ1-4,TGTGCCAGCAGCTTGCAGGGGGCGGCGGGTGAAAAACTGTTTTTT,CASSLQGAAGEKLFF
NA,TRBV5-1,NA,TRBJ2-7,TGCGCCAGCAGCCCGGACAACTCCTACGAGCAGTACTTC,CASSPDNSYEQYF
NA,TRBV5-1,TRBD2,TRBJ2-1,TGCGCCAGCAGCTTGGACACTAGCGGGGGGGGAAGGCAGTTCTTC,CASSLDTSGGGRQFF